There are a few counts of the clone carrying this TCR beta chain. Its antigen is unknown. Prepared libraries of TCR beta cDNA carried unique molecular identifiers. Roughly 450,000 cDNA molecules were recovered from an input of 1 to 10 million T cells. In TCRdb, the PCR reads were re-called with MiXCR into one record per CDR3 protein. There are hundreds of thousands of distinct CDR3 sequences in the sample; roughly 27% occur only once, and under 0.7% lies in the top ten. This specimen belongs to a study of post-analysis software for immune sequencing data. At the level of the study: Relapsing-remitting, secondary progressive and progressive-relapsing forms made up the multiple sclerosis disease courses.

Findings and caveats of the study: Patients carried five TRBV segments more frequently than controls did, and TRBV5-6, TRBV5-1 and TRBV20-1 were among them. Batch-mates among the samples co-clustered strongly by F measure. Significantly lower normalized Chao1 diversity was seen in multiple sclerosis patients than in controls.

Trimming at V came to 2 bases and at J to 7 bases, leaving 8 bases not matched to a gene. The CDR3 has 14 amino acids. Germline V gene sequence: CDR1 DFQATT, CDR2 SNEGSKA (reference sequence). The material sequenced was blood. This clonotype originated in a girl between 5 and 17 years old with multiple sclerosis. The rearrangement uses TRBV20-1 and TRBJ2-1, with 7 bases matching TRBD1. The chain's CDR3 is CSARRGQGLNEQFF. The DNA for the CDR3 is TGCAGTGCTAGAAGGGGGCAGGGGCTGAATGAGCAGTTCTTC.